What follows are 9 T cell receptor beta chains derived from one specimen sequenced in a study of vaccination and CD4 T cells after COVID-19. For these TCRs, the target antigens are not known. Scientists ran DNA taken from cultured CD4+ T cells through the Oncomine TCR Beta short-read assay for sequencing. From the PCR reads, TCRdb called clonotypes with MiXCR, one entry per CDR3 protein. This sample has tens of thousands of distinct CDR3 sequences, with about a third found just once. Time point here: late sampling 161 to 241 days after vaccination in a few convalescent patients. Treatment specified: approximately 9-day PBMC culture with coronavirus spike peptide pools or control peptides (ViraFEST assay). This sample comprised CD4+ T cells from blood, cultured in vitro, obtained about 7 months after SARS-CoV-2 vaccination. All receptors derive from a human donor who had recovered from COVID-19.

This clonotype has more than one count but fewer than ten. CDR3 sequence reads: CASSTRRGSTDTQYF. The CDR3 bases are TGTGCCAGCAGTACCCGCAGGGGGAGCACAGATACGCAGTATTTT. The rearrangement links TRBV27 to TRBJ2-3; TRBD1 aligns across 7 bases. V gave up 5 bases and J gave up 0 bases; unmatched junction bases: 5. The CDR3 covers 15 residues. Germline loops: CDR1 MNHEY, CDR2 SMNVEV (reference sequence).

The chain is built from TRBV28 and TRBJ1-6; 10 nucleotides match TRBD1. From germline, CDR1 is MDHEN and CDR2 SYDVKM. The J segment lost 9 bases and the V segment lost 2 bases, leaving 10 bases of the junction unmatched. The CDR3 consists of 17 residues. CDR3 bases: TGTGCCAGCAGTTTACCTCCGGGACAGGGGAATGGTTCACCCCTCCACTTT. Translated, it gives CASSLPPGQGNGSPLHF.

This clonotype was observed a few times. The V gene is TRBV20-1, the J gene TRBJ2-7; D remains ambiguous. This CDR3 contains 13 residues. Trimming stripped 1 base from V and 4 bases from J, with 11 bases between. Germline V lookup: CDR1 DFQATT, CDR2 SNEGSKA (reference sequence). The CDR3 reads CSARADGLYEQYF. The CDR3 DNA reads as TGCAGTGCTAGAGCTGACGGATTATACGAGCAGTACTTC.

The rearrangement links TRBV5-5 to TRBJ2-5; the D is unclear. Germline-derived CDR1 and CDR2 are SGHKS and YYEKEE (reference sequence). V gave up 4 bases and J gave up 2 bases, with 15 bases separating them. This CDR3 has 15 residues. DNA for the CDR3: TGTGCCAGCAGCCCTACAAGTAGCCTTCAAGAGACCCAGTACTTC. This encodes CASSPTSSLQETQYF.

This clonotype showed up just once. The chain uses TRBV24-1 and TRBJ2-1, with D possibly TRBD2 on 5 matching bases. V lost 4 bases to trimming and J lost 5 bases, with 8 bases between them. Germline loops: CDR1 KGHDR, CDR2 SFDVKD. The CDR3 covers 13 residues. The CDR3 region is CATSDPTNNEQFF. CDR3 nucleotides: TGTGCCACCAGTGACCCGACTAACAATGAGCAGTTCTTC.

The V and J genes are TRBV28 and TRBJ1-6; a possible D gene is TRBD1 (5 bases). The CDR3 is 16 residues long. Germline CDR1 and CDR2: MDHEN and SYDVKM. Trimming shortened V by 1 base and J by 7 bases, and 14 bases separated the two germline ends. The CDR3 region has the DNA TGTGCCAGCAGTTTATCGTCCGGGACCGCCAATTCACCCCTCCACTTT. Its protein is CASSLSSGTANSPLHF.

This sequence joins TRBV5-4 and TRBJ2-7; TRBD1 might be the D (6 bases). V gave up 0 bases and J gave up 0 bases, with 10 bases separating them. The CDR3 loop spans 15 amino acids. The V gene's germline CDR1 is SGHNT and CDR2 YYREEE (reference sequence). The CDR3 loop is CASSLGQDSSYEQYF. DNA for the CDR3: TGTGCCAGCAGCTTGGGACAGGATAGCTCCTACGAGCAGTACTTC.

The table lists this clonotype with a few counts. The V and J genes are TRBV7-6 and TRBJ2-2; tentatively, D is TRBD1 or TRBD2 (5 bases each). The germline gives CDR1 SGHVS, CDR2 FNYEAQ. The V end lost 3 bases, the J end lost 5 bases, and 7 bases lay between the germline ends. This CDR3 comprises 13 residues. The CDR3 region has the DNA TGTGCCAGCAGCTTCGGGACGACCGGGGAGCTGTTTTTT. This gives the protein CASSFGTTGELFF.

The genes are TRBV19 and TRBJ2-5; TRBD1 matches at 11 bases. The CDR3 loop spans 15 amino acids. J lost 5 bases, V lost 5 bases, and 7 bases had no gene match. Germline loops: CDR1 LNHDA, CDR2 SQIVND (reference sequence). The CDR3 reads CASSDGQGAGETQYF. Written as DNA, the CDR3 is TGTGCCAGTAGTGACGGACAGGGGGCTGGGGAGACCCAGTACTTC.